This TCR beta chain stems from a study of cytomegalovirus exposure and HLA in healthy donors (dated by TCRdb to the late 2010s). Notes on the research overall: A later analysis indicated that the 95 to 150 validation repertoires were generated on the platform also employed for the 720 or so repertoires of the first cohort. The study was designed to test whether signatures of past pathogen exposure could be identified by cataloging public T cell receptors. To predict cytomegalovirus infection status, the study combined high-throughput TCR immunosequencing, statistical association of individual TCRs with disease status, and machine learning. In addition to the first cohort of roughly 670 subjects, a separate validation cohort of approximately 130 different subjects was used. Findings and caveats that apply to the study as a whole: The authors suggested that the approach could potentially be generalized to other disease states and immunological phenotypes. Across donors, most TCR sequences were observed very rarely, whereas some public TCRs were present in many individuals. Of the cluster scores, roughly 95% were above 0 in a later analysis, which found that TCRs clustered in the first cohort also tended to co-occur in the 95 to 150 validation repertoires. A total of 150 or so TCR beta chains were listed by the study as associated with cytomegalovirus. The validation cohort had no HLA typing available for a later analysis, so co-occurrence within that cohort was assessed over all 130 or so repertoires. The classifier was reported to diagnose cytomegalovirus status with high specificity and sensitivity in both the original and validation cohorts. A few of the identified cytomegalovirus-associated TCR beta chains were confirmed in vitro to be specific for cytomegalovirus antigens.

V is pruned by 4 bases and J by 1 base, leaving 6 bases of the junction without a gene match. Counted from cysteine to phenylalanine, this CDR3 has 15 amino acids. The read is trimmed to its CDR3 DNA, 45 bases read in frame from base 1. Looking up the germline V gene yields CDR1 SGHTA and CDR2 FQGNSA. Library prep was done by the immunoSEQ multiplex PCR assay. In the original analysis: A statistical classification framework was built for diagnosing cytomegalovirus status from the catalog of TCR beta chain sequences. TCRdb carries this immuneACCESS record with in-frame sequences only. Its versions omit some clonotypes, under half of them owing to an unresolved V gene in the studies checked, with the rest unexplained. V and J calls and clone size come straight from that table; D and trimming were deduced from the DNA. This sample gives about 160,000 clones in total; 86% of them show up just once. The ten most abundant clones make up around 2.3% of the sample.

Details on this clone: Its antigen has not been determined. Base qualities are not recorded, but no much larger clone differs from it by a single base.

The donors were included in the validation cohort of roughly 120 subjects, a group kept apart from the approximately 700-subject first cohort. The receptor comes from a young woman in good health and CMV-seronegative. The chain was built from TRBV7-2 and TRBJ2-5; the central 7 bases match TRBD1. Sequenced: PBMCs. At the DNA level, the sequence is TGTGCCAGCAGCTCCTTACAGGGGCCCCAAGAGACCCAGTACTTC. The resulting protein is CASSSLQGPQETQYF.